This paragraph covers one TCR beta chain sequence. Its specificity is not known. This sample was included in a study of shared clonotypes between healthy human individuals. At the level of the study: Participating donors consisted of two women and a few men aged 18 to 49. CD4 naive and CD4 memory each took three plates per donor, while CD8 naive took two and CD8 memory one. Study-wide findings and caveats: About 5% of naive CD4 clonotypes were common to a few donors.

Terminally differentiated effector memory CD45RA+ cells were excluded from the naive CD8 cells, which were CD45RO-negative and positively selected for CCR7. TCRdb keeps only in-frame clones here, not all; method: immunoSEQ multiplex PCR. This repertoire shows some 800,000 clones, more than 85% found once; its top ten account for around 24%. V trimming: 0 bases; J trimming: 4 bases; junction bases outside the gene matches: 1. Germline loops: CDR1 SGHVS, CDR2 FNYEAQ. The CDR3 contains 15 residues. This TCR came from a man aged 30 to 45 in good health. V usage is TRBV7-6 and J usage is TRBJ1-5; 9 bases are a match to TRBD1. The sample taken for sequencing was naive CD8+ T cells sorted from blood. The CDR3 DNA sequence: TGTGCCAGCAGCTTAGCCGGGACAGGGAATCAGCCCCAGCATTTT. It yields the protein CASSLAGTGNQPQHF.